These T cell receptor beta chains were read from a single sample in a study of shared clonotypes between healthy human individuals. Profiled with immunoSEQ multiplex PCR; TCRdb holds only in-frame clones, not every one. The sample yields under 600,000 clones, 90% to 96% seen once. Input material: naive CD4+ T cells sorted from blood. All receptors derive from a woman aged 25 to 39 in good health. Each CDR3 is given with its conserved first and last residue. D genes are given only for firm matches. Not every row has a clone size; where given, it reads once, few, many or a size class.

d_gene,abundance,v_gene,j_gene,CDR3nt,CDR3aa
.,.,TRBV5-5,TRBJ1-4,TGTGCCAGCAGGAACACAGTGGGCGCAACTAATGAAAAACTGTTTTTT,CASRNTVGATNEKLFF
.,once,TRBV15,TRBJ2-7,TGTGCCACCAGCAGAGAGTTGTCTCCGTCCTACGAGCAGTACTTC,CATSRELSPSYEQYF
TRBD1,.,TRBV19,TRBJ2-7,TGTGCCAGCGGACAGGGTACCTACGAGCAGTACTTC,CASGQGTYEQYF
.,.,TRBV4-1,TRBJ1-5,TGCGCCAGCAGCCAAGATAAGTCGCAGGACCATCAGCCCCAGCATTTT,CASSQDKSQDHQPQHF
.,.,TRBV28,TRBJ1-1,TGTGCCAGCAGTCCCCCAGTCTGGGACGGTGGCGCTGAAGCTTTCTTT,CASSPPVWDGGAEAFF
TRBD2,.,TRBV18,TRBJ2-3,TGTGCCAGCTCACGGGGACTAGCGGGAAGCACAGATACGCAGTATTTT,CASSRGLAGSTDTQYF
.,.,TRBV5-1,TRBJ2-7,TGCGCCAGCAGCTTTTACCGGGACGCTTCCTACGAGCAGTACTTC,CASSFYRDASYEQYF
.,.,TRBV28,TRBJ2-7,TGTGCCAGCGGCGAAAGGGTTTCACAAGAGCAGTACTTC,CASGERVSQEQYF
.,.,TRBV10-3,TRBJ2-1,TGTGCCATCAACCCAGACAGCATCTCCTACAATGAGCAGTTCTTC,CAINPDSISYNEQFF
.,.,TRBV28,TRBJ2-7,TGTGCCAGCAGTCCCGACGTCATAGGAGAGCAGTACTTC,CASSPDVIGEQYF
.,.,TRBV9,TRBJ1-1,TGTGCCAGCAGCGTATCTTGGGGGAAGAGAGCTTTCTTT,CASSVSWGKRAFF
.,.,TRBV4-1,TRBJ2-1,TGCGCCAGCAGCCAAGAGGTCTTAGTCAATGAGCAGTTCTTC,CASSQEVLVNEQFF
.,.,TRBV2,TRBJ1-1,TGTGCCAGCAGTGGACAGGTAGTGAACACTGAAGCTTTCTTT,CASSGQVVNTEAFF
.,.,TRBV6-5,TRBJ1-6,TGTGCCAGCAGCAGGGGACCCAGGAATAATTCACCCCTCCACTTT,CASSRGPRNNSPLHF
.,.,TRBV5-1,TRBJ2-3,TGCGCCAGCAGCTTGGGGCCCGCGGAGCGGACCACAGATACGCAGTATTTT,CASSLGPAERTTDTQYF
.,.,TRBV2,TRBJ2-1,TGTGCCAGCAGCTGGGCTCAAACCAATGAGCAGTTCTTC,CASSWAQTNEQFF
.,.,TRBV6-1,TRBJ2-7,TGTGCCAGCAGTGTTGACTCTCGGGGCTCCTACGAGCAGTACTTC,CASSVDSRGSYEQYF
TRBD1,.,TRBV11-2,TRBJ2-5,TGTGCCAGCAGCTCGGGACAGACTCAAGAGACCCAGTACTTC,CASSSGQTQETQYF
.,.,TRBV2,TRBJ2-7,TGTGCCAGCAACAATCGAGGGACCTACGAGCAGTACTTC,CASNNRGTYEQYF
.,.,TRBV6-5,TRBJ1-5,TGTGCCAGCAGTTCGCGACACGGCTATAGCAATCAGCCCCAGCATTTT,CASSSRHGYSNQPQHF
TRBD1,.,TRBV6-5,TRBJ1-1,TGTGCCAGCAGCTGGGACAGGAGGAACACTGAAGCTTTCTTT,CASSWDRRNTEAFF
TRBD1,.,TRBV28,TRBJ2-4,TGTGCCAGCAGCCGGGACAGGCCTTTAGCCAAAAACATTCAGTACTTC,CASSRDRPLAKNIQYF
TRBD2,.,TRBV19,TRBJ2-7,TGTGCCAGTAGTACGGGACTAGCGGAGGAAGGGTACGAGCAGTACTTC,CASSTGLAEEGYEQYF
.,.,TRBV5-1,TRBJ2-7,TGCGCCAGCAGCTTAGGCAGTACGGGGAGCTCCTACGAGCAGTACTTC,CASSLGSTGSSYEQYF
TRBD1,.,TRBV6-1,TRBJ2-7,TGTGCCAGCAGTGATAGGACAGGGGCGGACGAGCAGTACTTC,CASSDRTGADEQYF
.,.,TRBV28,TRBJ1-1,TGTGCCAGCAGAATCGGGCTGAACACTGAAGCTTTCTTT,CASRIGLNTEAFF
.,.,TRBV27,TRBJ2-7,TGTGCCAGCAGTTTATTCCCACTTACTAGCCGGGTTGGGGCTTCCTACGAGCAGTACTTC,CASSLFPLTSRVGASYEQYF
.,.,TRBV27,TRBJ2-3,TGTGCCAGCAGTTTGAGCGTAACTAGCACAGATACGCAGTATTTT,CASSLSVTSTDTQYF
TRBD1,.,TRBV2,TRBJ1-2,TGTGCCAGCAGTGAACGACAGGGCTATAACTATGGCTACACCTTC,CASSERQGYNYGYTF
.,.,TRBV28,TRBJ1-1,TGTGCCAGCAGTTCTGGCGGCCTCGGGTACACTGAAGCTTTCTTT,CASSSGGLGYTEAFF
.,.,TRBV18,TRBJ2-7,TGTGCCAGCTCACCACTAGCACCCAGCTACGAGCAGTACTTC,CASSPLAPSYEQYF
.,.,TRBV27,TRBJ1-4,TGTGCCAGCAGGTACCGAGGCGGGGCCGCAACTAATGAAAAACTGTTTTTT,CASRYRGGAATNEKLFF
.,.,TRBV18,TRBJ1-2,TGTGCCAGCTCACCACCGTCAGGTGAGGGCTATGGCTACACCTTC,CASSPPSGEGYGYTF
.,.,TRBV5-1,TRBJ2-7,TGCGCCAGCAGCTTGGGCAGGGGTATAAACGAGCAGTACTTC,CASSLGRGINEQYF
.,once,TRBV7-9,TRBJ2-7,TGTGCCAGCAGGAGCGGGTACACCTACGAGCAGTACTTC,CASRSGYTYEQYF
.,.,TRBV19,TRBJ1-5,TGTGCCAGTACCCCTCTTTTGAGGAGCGGTGGCAATCAGCCCCAGCATTTT,CASTPLLRSGGNQPQHF
TRBD1,.,TRBV7-9,TRBJ1-5,TGTGCCAGCAGCCCAACGGACAGGGGGCCCCAGCCCCAGCATTTT,CASSPTDRGPQPQHF
.,.,TRBV5-8,TRBJ2-5,TGTGCCAGCAGCCCAAACCGACAGGGAGGGTACCAAGAGACCCAGTACTTC,CASSPNRQGGYQETQYF
.,.,TRBV11-1,TRBJ2-7,TGTGCCAGAACCCCCGGGCCCCCCTACGAGCAGTACTTC,CARTPGPPYEQYF
.,.,TRBV5-4,TRBJ2-1,TGTGCCAGCAGCCCGCTGGGAGGCTCTCTCAATGAGCAGTTCTTC,CASSPLGGSLNEQFF
.,.,TRBV27,TRBJ2-3,TGTGCCAGCAGTTTAGTCTCCCCGTACGGGGGATGGACAGATACGCAGTATTTT,CASSLVSPYGGWTDTQYF
TRBD1,.,TRBV28,TRBJ2-7,TGTGCCAGCAGTTTGCCCCGGACAGGAATTGGCTACGAGCAGTACTTC,CASSLPRTGIGYEQYF
TRBD1,.,TRBV10-2,TRBJ1-5,TGCGCCAGCAGTGTTTCCGGACAGGGGGCGCATCAGCCCCAGCATTTT,CASSVSGQGAHQPQHF
TRBD1,.,TRBV28,TRBJ2-3,TGTGCCAGCAGTCGTGGACAGGGGCGCACAGATACGCAGTATTTT,CASSRGQGRTDTQYF
TRBD1,.,TRBV28,TRBJ2-6,TGTGCCAGCAGTGCTTTCCGGGACAGGGTCTTTGGGGCCAACGTCCTGACTTTC,CASSAFRDRVFGANVLTF
.,.,TRBV18,TRBJ1-3,TGTGCCAGCTCACCTCGAGAGATTCACTCTGGAAACACCATATATTTT,CASSPREIHSGNTIYF
.,once,TRBV7-9,TRBJ1-2,TGTGCCAGCAGCTTAGTCGGGTCACAGAATGGCTACACCTTC,CASSLVGSQNGYTF
.,.,TRBV18,TRBJ1-1,TGTGCCAGCTCACCGGGAACAGGGATTGAAGCTTTCTTT,CASSPGTGIEAFF
.,.,TRBV4-1,TRBJ1-1,TGCGCCAGCAGCCAGTCCCAGGGAGCCCCGAACACTGAAGCTTTCTTT,CASSQSQGAPNTEAFF
.,.,TRBV30,TRBJ1-5,TGTGCCTGGACGGGCAGGGGAAGCCCCTTAAATCAGCCCCAGCATTTT,CAWTGRGSPLNQPQHF
.,.,TRBV5-6,TRBJ2-7,TGTGCCAGCAGCTTACGCAGCTACGAGCAGTACTTC,CASSLRSYEQYF
.,.,TRBV19,TRBJ1-5,TGTGCCAGTAGTATAGATGACGGGGGCCAAAATCAGCCCCAGCATTTT,CASSIDDGGQNQPQHF
.,.,TRBV28,TRBJ1-2,TGTGCCAGCAGTTTATATGACGCCAACTATGGCTACACCTTC,CASSLYDANYGYTF
.,.,TRBV5-1,TRBJ2-4,TGCGCCAGCAGCTTTACCGAAGCCAAAAACATTCAGTACTTC,CASSFTEAKNIQYF
.,few,TRBV6-1,TRBJ1-5,TGTGCCAGCAGTTGGACAGATAGCAATCAGCCCCAGCATTTT,CASSWTDSNQPQHF
.,.,TRBV19,TRBJ1-4,TGTGCCAGCCAGGGGCTATATGAAAAACTGTTTTTT,CASQGLYEKLFF
.,.,TRBV5-4,TRBJ2-7,TGTGCCAGCAGCCCCTCCCAGGGGGGGCTTGAGCAGTACTTC,CASSPSQGGLEQYF
TRBD1,.,TRBV11-2,TRBJ1-2,TGTGCCAGCAGCTCCCGAGTACGACAGGGCCGGGAGGGCTATGGCTACACCTTC,CASSSRVRQGREGYGYTF
TRBD2,.,TRBV5-1,TRBJ2-7,TGCGCCAGCAGCAGGACTAGCGGGACCTACGAGCAGTACTTC,CASSRTSGTYEQYF
TRBD2,.,TRBV11-2,TRBJ2-1,TGTGCCAGCAGCCTTCTAGCGGGATCCTACAATGAGCAGTTCTTC,CASSLLAGSYNEQFF